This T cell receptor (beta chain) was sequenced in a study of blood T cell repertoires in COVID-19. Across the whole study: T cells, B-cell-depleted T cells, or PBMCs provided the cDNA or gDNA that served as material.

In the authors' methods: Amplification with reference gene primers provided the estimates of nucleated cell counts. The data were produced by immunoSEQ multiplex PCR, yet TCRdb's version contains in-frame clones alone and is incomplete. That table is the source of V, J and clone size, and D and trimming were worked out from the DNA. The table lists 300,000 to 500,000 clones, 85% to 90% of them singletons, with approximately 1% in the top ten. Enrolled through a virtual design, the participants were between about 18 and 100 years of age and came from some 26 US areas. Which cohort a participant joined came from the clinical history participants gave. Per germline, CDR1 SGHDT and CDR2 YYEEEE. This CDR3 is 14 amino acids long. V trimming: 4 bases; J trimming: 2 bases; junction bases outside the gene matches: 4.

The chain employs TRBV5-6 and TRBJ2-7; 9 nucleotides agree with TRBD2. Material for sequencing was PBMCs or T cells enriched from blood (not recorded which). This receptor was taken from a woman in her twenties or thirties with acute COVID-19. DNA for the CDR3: TGTGCCAGCAGCGACAGCGGGGGGACCTACGAGCAGTACTTC. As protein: CASSDSGGTYEQYF.